The rows below give T cell receptor beta chains drawn from one sample of a study of blood T cell repertoires in COVID-19. The repertoire was sequenced with immunoSEQ multiplex PCR; TCRdb's copy has only in-frame clones and lacks some. Altogether more than 200,000 clones are present, more than 70% being singletons, with the ten largest covering around 2%. The sequencing input was peripheral blood. Receptors originate from a woman aged 40 to 50 who had recovered from COVID-19. Both conserved end residues are part of each CDR3. A D gene is named only where the DNA matches it firmly. Clone sizes are given selectively: once, few, many, or a class where the clone is expanded.

CDR3nt: TGCAGCGTTGCAGGGGGAATGGTAGCGGGAGTGCCCTACGAGCAGTACTTC
CDR3aa: CSVAGGMVAGVPYEQYF
abundance: -
j_gene: TRBJ2-7
d_gene: TRBD2
v_gene: TRBV29-1

CDR3nt: TGTGCCAGCAGCGCGGGGGGGCTCGAGCAGTACTTC
CDR3aa: CASSAGGLEQYF
abundance: -
j_gene: TRBJ2-7
d_gene: TRBD2
v_gene: TRBV9

CDR3nt: TGTGCCAGCAGCTTGTCACGGGGTAGCACAGATACGCAGTATTTT
CDR3aa: CASSLSRGSTDTQYF
abundance: -
j_gene: TRBJ2-3
d_gene: -
v_gene: TRBV5-4

CDR3nt: TGTGCCAGCTCGCTCTTTAGCGAGACCCAGTACTTC
CDR3aa: CASSLFSETQYF
abundance: few
j_gene: TRBJ2-5
d_gene: -
v_gene: TRBV18

CDR3nt: TGTGCCAGTAGTATAGGGAGGCAGGACATTCAGTACTTC
CDR3aa: CASSIGRQDIQYF
abundance: -
j_gene: TRBJ2-4
d_gene: -
v_gene: TRBV19

CDR3nt: TGTGCCAGCAGCTCCCGGGACAGCTCTGGAAACACCATATATTTT
CDR3aa: CASSSRDSSGNTIYF
abundance: -
j_gene: TRBJ1-3
d_gene: TRBD1
v_gene: TRBV13

CDR3nt: TGTGCCAGCAGCTTGGGAGGGAGAAGCAATCAGCCCCAGCATTTT
CDR3aa: CASSLGGRSNQPQHF
abundance: -
j_gene: TRBJ1-5
d_gene: -
v_gene: TRBV7-2

CDR3nt: TGTGCCAGCAGTGACTTCGGGACAGGAAACAATGAGCAGTTCTTC
CDR3aa: CASSDFGTGNNEQFF
abundance: -
j_gene: TRBJ2-1
d_gene: TRBD1
v_gene: TRBV2

CDR3nt: TGTGCCAGCAGCCCGCAGGGGGCGCGCAACTATGGCTACACCTTT
CDR3aa: CASSPQGARNYGYTF
abundance: -
j_gene: TRBJ1-2
d_gene: TRBD1
v_gene: TRBV7-2

CDR3nt: TGTGCCAGCAGCTTGTTGGCTAGTCCAACTAATGAAAAACTGTTTTTT
CDR3aa: CASSLLASPTNEKLFF
abundance: once
j_gene: TRBJ1-4
d_gene: -
v_gene: TRBV7-9

CDR3nt: TGTGCCAGCAGCCCGAAAATGTGGACAGGGAACACCGGGGAGCTGTTTTTT
CDR3aa: CASSPKMWTGNTGELFF
abundance: -
j_gene: TRBJ2-2
d_gene: TRBD1
v_gene: TRBV7-9

CDR3nt: TGTGCCAGCAGTTACTCGATTTCCGACAGCCCCTACGAGCAGTACTTC
CDR3aa: CASSYSISDSPYEQYF
abundance: -
j_gene: TRBJ2-7
d_gene: -
v_gene: TRBV6-2/TRBV6-3

CDR3nt: TGTGCCTGGAGTGGAAGGGGACAAAAGACCCAGTACTTC
CDR3aa: CAWSGRGQKTQYF
abundance: few
j_gene: TRBJ2-5
d_gene: -
v_gene: TRBV30

CDR3nt: TGTGCCAGCACCCTTGGGGGACAGGGGGATGAAAAACTGTTTTTT
CDR3aa: CASTLGGQGDEKLFF
abundance: -
j_gene: TRBJ1-4
d_gene: TRBD1
v_gene: TRBV28

CDR3nt: TGTGCCAGCAGTGCGGGGGGCCGGGTCGGGGAGCTGTTTTTT
CDR3aa: CASSAGGRVGELFF
abundance: -
j_gene: TRBJ2-2
d_gene: TRBD2
v_gene: TRBV28

CDR3nt: TGCGCCAGCAGCCGCATGGTGAGCGGCACTGAAGCTTTCTTT
CDR3aa: CASSRMVSGTEAFF
abundance: few
j_gene: TRBJ1-1
d_gene: -
v_gene: TRBV4-3

CDR3nt: TGTGCCAGTAGTCCGACTAGCGGGAATTACGAGCAGTACTTC
CDR3aa: CASSPTSGNYEQYF
abundance: -
j_gene: TRBJ2-7
d_gene: TRBD2
v_gene: TRBV19

CDR3nt: TGTGCCAGTAGTATGTGGGGAGCCGCTGAAGCTTTCTTT
CDR3aa: CASSMWGAAEAFF
abundance: -
j_gene: TRBJ1-1
d_gene: -
v_gene: TRBV19

CDR3nt: TGCGCCAGCAGCTTGGAGGGACTAGGGGAGCTGTTTTTT
CDR3aa: CASSLEGLGELFF
abundance: once
j_gene: TRBJ2-2
d_gene: TRBD2
v_gene: TRBV5-1

CDR3nt: TGCGCCAGCAGCGTTGGGGTTTGGACAGGGGGCTACAATGAGCAGTTCTTC
CDR3aa: CASSVGVWTGGYNEQFF
abundance: few
j_gene: TRBJ2-1
d_gene: TRBD1
v_gene: TRBV5-1

CDR3nt: TGTGCCAGCAGCGTAGCCCCGACCCAGGGATCACCCCTCCACTTT
CDR3aa: CASSVAPTQGSPLHF
abundance: -
j_gene: TRBJ1-6
d_gene: -
v_gene: TRBV9

CDR3nt: TGTGCCAGCTCGGCAGGATTTGGTAGGACAGATACGCAGTATTTT
CDR3aa: CASSAGFGRTDTQYF
abundance: -
j_gene: TRBJ2-3
d_gene: -
v_gene: TRBV2

CDR3nt: TGTGCCAGCAGCCGGGACAGGGGCAATTCACCCCTCCACTTT
CDR3aa: CASSRDRGNSPLHF
abundance: -
j_gene: TRBJ1-6
d_gene: TRBD1
v_gene: TRBV7-2

CDR3nt: TGTGCCAGTAGTAGTCCAGAAGATACGCAGTATTTT
CDR3aa: CASSSPEDTQYF
abundance: once
j_gene: TRBJ2-3
d_gene: -
v_gene: TRBV19

CDR3nt: TGTGCCTGGTCCCGGGACAGGGGCTACGAGCAGTACTTC
CDR3aa: CAWSRDRGYEQYF
abundance: few
j_gene: TRBJ2-7
d_gene: TRBD1
v_gene: TRBV30

CDR3nt: TGTGCCAGCAGGATCGACAGGAAAGCTGGTTATGGCTACACCTTC
CDR3aa: CASRIDRKAGYGYTF
abundance: -
j_gene: TRBJ1-2
d_gene: -
v_gene: TRBV27

CDR3nt: TGTGCCAGTACCCCGGCGGGGGGAAGTAGCAATCAGCCCCAGCATTTT
CDR3aa: CASTPAGGSSNQPQHF
abundance: -
j_gene: TRBJ1-5
d_gene: -
v_gene: TRBV19